The clone carrying this TCR beta chain was observed a handful of times. These data are taken from a study of blood T cell repertoires in COVID-19. Study context: COVID-19 samples from acute and convalescent phases originated in the United States, Italy and Spain.

Per the original methods: Estimation of nucleated cell counts relied on the amplification of reference gene primers. The repertoire was sequenced with immunoSEQ multiplex PCR; TCRdb's copy has only in-frame clones and lacks some. For V, J and clone size, that table is used; D and trimming come from the DNA. The repertoire includes about 230,000 clones, roughly 88% of them detected once, and approximately 1.5% sits in the top ten. The CDR3 is 15 amino acids. Trimming stripped 3 bases from V and 7 bases from J, with 18 bases between. CDR1 is MDHEN and CDR2 is SYDVKM in the germline V gene. Sample: peripheral blood. V gene TRBV28 combines with J gene TRBJ1-1; a weak D match, TRBD1 (6 bases). The TCR originated in a woman in her forties who had recovered from COVID-19. The CDR3 sequence: CASSLVVSGVGEAFF. DNA for the CDR3: TGTGCCAGCAGTTTGGTGGTTTCAGGGGTTGGTGAAGCTTTCTTT.